The count of the clone carrying this TCR beta chain is one. The data stem from a study of blood T cell repertoires in COVID-19. About the study: Collection of acute and convalescent COVID-19 samples took place in the United States, Italy and Spain.

Original processing methods: It was from reference gene primer amplification that nucleated cell counts were estimated. The table came from immunoSEQ multiplex PCR; TCRdb's copy has only in-frame clones and leaves some out. V, J and clone size are those of that table, while D and trimming were read from the DNA. The sample has some 130,000 clones, approximately 87% seen once; the top ten hold about 2.1%. V lost 0 bases and J 4 bases, leaving 10 bases between the germline ends. The germline V gene encodes CDR1 SGHRS and CDR2 YFSETQ. The CDR3 runs 15 residues. Sequencing used peripheral blood. V is TRBV5-1 and J is TRBJ2-2, with no clear D. The source of this sequence is a man between 70 and 80 years old with active COVID-19. The CDR3 reads CASSLAGSITGELFF. CDR3 DNA sequence: TGCGCCAGCAGCTTGGCAGGTTCGATCACCGGGGAGCTGTTTTTT.